This is a list of T cell receptor beta chains from one sample in a study of T cells in Graves' hyperthyroidism and ophthalmopathy. MiXCR was run by TCRdb on the multiplex PCR reads, yielding one entry per CDR3 protein. The table shows fewer than 450,000 distinct CDR3 sequences, with about 15% occurring only once. Input material: blood. These receptor sequences come from a woman in her twenties or thirties with Graves' hyperthyroidism that later progressed to Graves' ophthalmopathy. The CDR3 runs from the conserved cysteine through the conserved F or W. The D gene is left open where the match is weak. Clone size is shown for a subset of rows, as once, few, many or a class of expanded clone.

abundance: NA; v_gene: TRBV14; d_gene: TRBD2; j_gene: TRBJ2-1; CDR3aa: CASSQEVSRDYYNEQFF; CDR3nt: TGTGCCAGCAGCCAAGAAGTGTCGCGGGACTACTACAATGAGCAGTTCTTC
abundance: many; v_gene: TRBV13; d_gene: NA; j_gene: TRBJ2-3; CDR3aa: CASSLGWKETDTQYF; CDR3nt: TGTGCCAGCAGCTTAGGGTGGAAGGAGACAGATACGCAGTATTTT
abundance: many; v_gene: TRBV27; d_gene: TRBD1; j_gene: TRBJ2-7; CDR3aa: CASARDSRSYEQYF; CDR3nt: TGTGCCAGCGCCCGGGACAGTCGATCCTACGAGCAGTACTTC
abundance: NA; v_gene: TRBV5-6; d_gene: NA; j_gene: TRBJ2-7; CDR3aa: CASSFYVSYTYEQYF; CDR3nt: TGTGCCAGCAGCTTCTATGTCTCCTACACCTACGAGCAGTACTTC
abundance: many; v_gene: TRBV15; d_gene: NA; j_gene: TRBJ2-6; CDR3aa: CATSRDWAGGSGANVLTF; CDR3nt: TGTGCCACCAGCAGAGATTGGGCAGGTGGCTCTGGGGCCAACGTCCTGACTTTC
abundance: many; v_gene: TRBV20-1; d_gene: TRBD2; j_gene: TRBJ2-1; CDR3aa: CSASARLAGVQFF; CDR3nt: TGCAGTGCTAGTGCGCGACTAGCGGGAGTACAGTTCTTC
abundance: many; v_gene: TRBV20-1; d_gene: NA; j_gene: TRBJ1-4; CDR3aa: CSAYKGEKLFF; CDR3nt: TGCAGTGCGTACAAGGGAGAAAAACTGTTTTTT
abundance: NA; v_gene: TRBV10-3; d_gene: TRBD1; j_gene: TRBJ2-1; CDR3aa: CAISETQDRADEQFF; CDR3nt: TGTGCCATCAGTGAGACACAAGACAGGGCCGATGAGCAGTTCTTC
abundance: many; v_gene: TRBV5-6; d_gene: NA; j_gene: TRBJ2-5; CDR3aa: CASSFFSPQETQYF; CDR3nt: TGTGCCAGCAGCTTTTTTAGTCCCCAAGAGACCCAGTACTTC
abundance: few; v_gene: TRBV5-1; d_gene: NA; j_gene: TRBJ2-2; CDR3aa: CASSLVAGQAGELFF; CDR3nt: TGCGCCAGCAGCTTGGTGGCAGGGCAGGCCGGGGAGCTGTTTTTT
abundance: NA; v_gene: TRBV7-2; d_gene: NA; j_gene: TRBJ1-3; CDR3aa: CASSLGGGLNSGNTIYF; CDR3nt: TGTGCCAGCAGCTTAGGAGGCGGTCTGAACTCTGGAAACACCATATATTTT